This TCR beta chain stems from a study of OX40 agonist ivuxolimab in advanced cancers. As for the study in general: Patients took ivuxolimab, an agonistic anti-OX40 (CD134) antibody.

The table came from immunoSEQ multiplex PCR; TCRdb's copy has only in-frame clones and leaves some out. The sample includes 72,000 or so clones, 80% of them seen just once. Baseline, cycle 4 day 1, and cycle 7 day 1 were the blood sampling points. The CDR3 covers 15 residues. Trimming cost V 2 bases and J 11 bases; bases outside gene matches: 14. Germline lookup yields CDR1 LNHNV and CDR2 YYDKDF (reference sequence). The source is an adult with an advanced solid tumor such as melanoma, head and neck, liver or kidney cancer. The source was CD4+ or CD8+ T cells sorted from blood, collected in a trial of the OX40 agonist ivuxolimab. The chain joins TRBV15 to TRBJ1-1, with 7 bases aligning to TRBD1. CDR3 region: CATSRQFLGQSAAFF. For the CDR3, the DNA is TGTGCCACCAGCAGACAATTCTTGGGACAGTCGGCGGCTTTCTTT.